Listed here are 26 T cell receptor beta chains from one sample, sequenced in a study of T cells after somatic rescue of genetic block. The repertoire was sequenced with immunoSEQ multiplex PCR; TCRdb's copy has only in-frame clones and lacks some. Of roughly 13,000 clones in the sample, roughly 73% are singletons; the top ten hold about 21%. Sequenced material: peripheral blood mononuclear cells (PBMCs). All receptors come from a boy between 10 and 17 years old.

The V gene is TRBV7-8, the J gene TRBJ2-6; 8 bases align to TRBD1. This CDR3 is built from 16 residues. V gave up 5 bases and J gave up 3 bases; unmatched junction bases: 6. Germline V gives CDR1 SGHVS, CDR2 FQNEAQ. The chain's CDR3 is CASSPGQAFGANVLTF. The CDR3 DNA sequence: TGTGCCAGCAGCCCGGGACAGGCTTTTGGGGCCAACGTCCTGACTTTC.

By share, this clone counts as large (0.1 to 1%). The V call is TRBV21-1, the J call TRBJ1-1. TRBV21-1 is deemed a pseudogene. The CDR3 runs 17 residues. The CDR3 region has the DNA TGTGCCAGCAGCAGTATCCGGGACGTAACTTTGAACACTGAAGCTTTCTTT. Amino acid sequence: CASSSIRDVTLNTEAFF.

The V call is TRBV28, the J call TRBJ1-1; D remains unclear. This CDR3 spans 12 amino acids. V gave up 4 bases and J gave up 1 base, with 4 bases separating them. Germline V CDR1 and CDR2: MDHEN, SYDVKM. CDR3 sequence: CASSSWNTEAFF. DNA of the CDR3: TGTGCCAGCAGTTCCTGGAACACTGAAGCTTTCTTT.

This sequence joins TRBV18 and TRBJ1-1; D gene unclear. The V gene's germline CDR1 is KGHSH and CDR2 LQKENI. Trimming shortened V by 3 bases and J by 5 bases, and 13 bases separated the two germline ends. The CDR3 consists of 14 residues. The CDR3 is CASSPEGWKTEAFF. The CDR3 coding sequence is TGTGCCAGCTCACCGGAGGGATGGAAGACTGAAGCTTTCTTT.

This chain uses TRBV10-3 with TRBJ1-4; 9 bases are a match to TRBD1. With V trimmed by 4 bases and J by 4 bases, 10 bases remained unmatched. The CDR3 is 17 amino acids. CDR1 is ENHRY, CDR2 SYGVKD, per germline. CDR3: CAISGTPTGGINEKLFF. DNA for the CDR3: TGTGCCATCAGTGGGACCCCCACAGGGGGCATTAATGAAAAACTGTTTTTT.

The sample holds a few counts of this clone. The chain couples TRBV19 to TRBJ1-5, with TRBD1 matching 7 bases. Germline CDR1 is LNHDA and CDR2 is SQIVND (reference sequence). CDR3 length: 16 amino acids. V was pared by 3 bases and J by 7 bases, with 12 bases of the junction left unmatched. CDR3 sequence reads: CASSIGRGRVKQPQHF. CDR3 DNA sequence: TGTGCCAGTAGTATCGGCAGGGGGAGGGTAAAGCAGCCCCAGCATTTT.

This clone was recorded a few times. This rearrangement joins TRBV18 to TRBJ2-1; D not certain. Germline lookup yields CDR1 KGHSH and CDR2 LQKENI. The germline V and J ends were trimmed by 3 bases and 7 bases, with 4 bases remaining between them. This CDR3 is built from 11 residues. CDR3 nucleotides: TGTGCCAGCTCACCTATTAATGAGCAGTTCTTC. Its protein product is CASSPINEQFF.

The genes are TRBV6-6 and TRBJ2-7; 11 bases are shared with TRBD1. J gave up 6 bases and V 6 bases, and 10 bases lay outside the gene matches. The CDR3 runs to 15 residues. Per germline, CDR1 MNHNY and CDR2 SVGAGI (reference sequence). The CDR3 bases are TGTGCCAGCAGCTATTCGGACAGGGGGCCAGGCGAGCAGTACTTC. It translates to CASSYSDRGPGEQYF.

The V and J genes are TRBV7-8 and TRBJ2-5; a possible D gene is TRBD2 (6 bases). Germline V lookup: CDR1 SGHVS, CDR2 FQNEAQ. With 2 bases removed from V and 5 bases from J, the gap between germline ends came to 9 bases. This CDR3 contains 13 residues. CDR3 sequence reads: CASSLKGRETQYF. DNA of the CDR3: TGTGCCAGCAGCTTAAAGGGGAGGGAGACCCAGTACTTC.

V and J are TRBV27 and TRBJ2-6; D is undetermined. The CDR3 has 15 amino acids. V was pared by 0 bases and J by 0 bases, with 3 bases between. Germline assignment: CDR1 MNHEY and CDR2 SMNVEV (reference sequence). CDR3 sequence (DNA): TGTGCCAGCAGTTTATCGAGCTCTGGGGCCAACGTCCTGACTTTC. Protein sequence: CASSLSSSGANVLTF. The variable domain in full, with the rest retrieved from reference TRBV27 and TRBJ2-6, is EAQVTQNPRYLITVTGKKLTVTCSQNMNHEYMSWYRQDPGLGLRQIYYSMNVEVTDKGDVPEGYKVSRKEKRNFPLILESPSPNQTSLYFCASSLSSSGANVLTFGAGSRLTVL.

The chain combines TRBV7-9 with TRBJ2-3; no clear D. This CDR3 has 14 residues. V dropped 1 base and J dropped 2 bases, with 7 bases sitting between them. Per germline, CDR1 SEHNR and CDR2 FQNEAQ (reference sequence). CDR3 nucleotides: TGTGCCAGCAGCTTAGGTTGGGTCACAGATACGCAGTATTTT. As protein: CASSLGWVTDTQYF.

J is TRBJ2-1 and V is TRBV5-1; the D is unclear. V lost 2 bases and J lost 0, with 9 bases in between. Germline V gene sequence: CDR1 SGHRS, CDR2 YFSETQ. There are 15 residues in the CDR3. The CDR3 DNA reads as TGCGCCAGCAGCTTCCGGCTTCGCTCCTACAATGAGCAGTTCTTC. Encoded protein: CASSFRLRSYNEQFF.

The chain uses TRBV18 and TRBJ1-2, with 7 bases fitting TRBD1. The V and J ends lost 3 bases and 3 bases, in that order; junction bases with no gene match: 13. The germline V gene encodes CDR1 KGHSH and CDR2 LQKENI. The CDR3 runs 17 residues. CDR3 residues: CASSPRTSGQRYYGYTF. CDR3 DNA: TGTGCCAGCTCACCCCGGACTTCGGGACAGCGGTACTATGGCTACACCTTC. The whole variable domain, remainder taken from reference TRBV18 and TRBJ1-2, is NAGVMQNPRHLVRRRGQEARLRCSPMKGHSHVYWYRQLPEEGLKFMVYLQKENIIDESGMPKERFSAEFPKEGPSILRIQQVVRGDSAAYFCASSPRTSGQRYYGYTFGSGTRLTVV.

The chain carries TRBV6-5 and TRBJ2-7; 7 bases are a match to TRBD1. The V gene's germline CDR1 is MNHEY and CDR2 SVGAGI. The CDR3 spans 15 residues. The V segment lost 2 bases and the J segment 0 bases; nucleotides outside the gene matches: 4. For the CDR3, the DNA is TGTGCCAGCAGTTACCAAAGGGACAGCTCCTACGAGCAGTACTTC. It codes for CASSYQRDSSYEQYF.

V usage is TRBV19 and J usage is TRBJ2-1; 8 bases match TRBD1. Germline values: CDR1 LNHDA, CDR2 SQIVND (reference sequence). The junction had 8 bases not matched to a gene; V was cut back by 4 bases and J by 9 bases. The CDR3 has 14 amino acids. CDR3 sequence (DNA): TGTGCCAGTAGTACCGGACAGGGAATAGGTGAGCAGTTCTTC. Residues: CASSTGQGIGEQFF. Together with reference TRBV19 and TRBJ2-1, the CDR3 gives the full variable domain: DGGITQSPKYLFRKEGQNVTLSCEQNLNHDAMYWYRQDPGQGLRLIYYSQIVNDFQKGDIAEGYSVSREKKESFPLTVTSAQKNPTAFYLCASSTGQGIGEQFFGPGTRLTVL.

The chain carries TRBV6-1 and TRBJ2-7, with TRBD2 matching 11 bases. The germline gives CDR1 MNHNS, CDR2 SASEGT. J lost 3 bases, V lost 2 bases, and 12 bases had no gene match. The CDR3 is made up of 18 amino acids. This chain's CDR3 is CASSENLASSGGHYEQYF. CDR3 sequence (DNA): TGTGCCAGCAGTGAAAACTTGGCCTCTAGCGGGGGGCACTACGAGCAGTACTTC.

This clone has more than one count but fewer than ten. The chain uses TRBV6-5 and TRBJ2-7; D gene uncertain. V was cut by 6 bases and J by 3 bases, with 9 bases left in between. CDR3 length equals 12 residues. CDR1 is MNHEY and CDR2 is SVGAGI in the germline V gene. The CDR3 DNA is TGTGCCAGCAGCCCGACTCACTACGAGCAGTACTTC. Translation gives CASSPTHYEQYF.

Only one count was recorded for this clone. V is TRBV14 and J is TRBJ2-7, with D perhaps TRBD1 or TRBD2 (5 bases each). This CDR3 has 11 residues. CDR1 is SGHDN, CDR2 FVKESK, per germline. Trimming left V 4 bases short and J 4 bases short, with 5 bases between. The CDR3 nucleotides are TGTGCCAGCAGCCGGGGGTACGAGCAGTACTTC. Protein: CASSRGYEQYF.

The chain employs TRBV29-1 and TRBJ2-2; 10 nucleotides align to TRBD1. Germline V lookup: CDR1 SQVTM, CDR2 ANQGSEA. The J segment lost 5 bases and the V segment lost 6 bases, leaving 3 bases of the junction unmatched. The CDR3 loop spans 13 amino acids. The CDR3 loop reads CSVDRGRTGELFF. DNA of the CDR3: TGCAGCGTCGACAGGGGGCGTACCGGGGAGCTGTTTTTT.

The chain combines TRBV7-3 with TRBJ2-2, with 11 bases matching TRBD1. V trimming: 2 bases; J trimming: 6 bases; junction bases outside the gene matches: 11. This CDR3 comprises 18 residues. Germline V gene data show CDR1 as SGHTA and CDR2 as FQGTGA. The CDR3 reads CASSLSPGTGGFSGELFF. The CDR3 bases are TGTGCCAGCAGCTTATCGCCCGGGACAGGGGGTTTTTCCGGGGAGCTGTTTTTT.

The chain joins TRBV2 to TRBJ2-7, with TRBD1 matching 8 bases. This CDR3 spans 15 amino acids. The germline V gene encodes CDR1 SNHLY and CDR2 FYNNEI. V shed 3 bases and J 1 base; nucleotides not matched to a gene: 5. CDR3 protein: CASSDPGQVSYEQYF. CDR3 coding DNA: TGTGCCAGCAGTGATCCGGGACAGGTTTCCTACGAGCAGTACTTC.

This chain uses TRBV7-2 with TRBJ2-2, with TRBD2 matching over 9 bases. Germline V CDR1 and CDR2: SGHTA, FQGNSA. V shed 7 bases and J 0 bases; nucleotides not matched to a gene: 6. The CDR3 is made up of 16 amino acids. CDR3 bases: TGTGCCAGCAACCCCTGGACTAGCGCGAACACCGGGGAGCTGTTTTTT. It specifies CASNPWTSANTGELFF.

The chain uses TRBV14 and TRBJ2-5; no firm D call. Near its end, the DNA agrees better with TRBJ2-7, so the J call may be wrong. The CDR3 is 15 residues long. Germline CDR1 and CDR2: SGHDN and FVKESK. The DNA for the CDR3 is TGTGCCAGCAGCCAAGATTGGGCCTCCTCCTACGAGCAGTACTTC. Translating it yields CASSQDWASSYEQYF.

V and J are TRBV27 and TRBJ2-1, with D possibly TRBD1 on 5 matching bases. CDR1 and CDR2 (germline): MNHEY, SMNVEV (reference sequence). The CDR3 is 13 amino acids. Trimming cost V 2 bases and J 4 bases, with 6 bases left between them. The CDR3: CASSLRGYNEQFF. CDR3 bases: TGTGCCAGCAGTTTAAGGGGTTACAATGAGCAGTTCTTC.

This clone has only a few counts. The chain has TRBV4-2 and TRBJ2-5, with D perhaps matching TRBD1 or TRBD2 (5 bases each). V shed 0 bases and J shed 4 bases, with 12 bases lying between them. Germline CDR1 LGHNA, CDR2 YNFKEQ. This CDR3 region has 15 residues. The CDR3 coding sequence is TGTGCCAGCAGCCAAGATGGGGGACCTCTAGAGACCCAGTACTTC. Amino acids: CASSQDGGPLETQYF.

This rearrangement joins TRBV18 to TRBJ2-7, with 8 bases matching TRBD1. V was clipped by 6 bases and J by 2 bases; unmatched bases: 9. The CDR3 runs 15 residues. The germline V gene has CDR1 KGHSH and CDR2 LQKENI. The CDR3 sequence is CASSRNGQGTYEQYF. The CDR3 DNA is TGTGCCAGCTCCCGCAACGGACAGGGCACCTACGAGCAGTACTTC.